This record concerns one T cell receptor (beta chain) sequence. This clonotype showed up many times. The clone's antigen remains unknown. Qualities for individual bases were not recorded, and no much larger clone is one base off. The junction shows trimming of 5 bases on V and 2 bases on J, and the gene matches do not reach 10 bases of it. The CDR3 holds 16 amino acids from the cysteine to the phenylalanine. Just the 48-base CDR3 DNA is kept, in frame starting at base 1. Per the germline V gene, SGHTA is the CDR1 and FQGNSA is the CDR2. This sample was included in a study of T cells after yellow fever vaccination (dated by TCRdb to the late 2010s). General notes on the study: The SMART-Seq v4 Ultra Low Input RNA kit was used to prepare libraries from fractions with low cell numbers. Bulk TCR alpha and beta repertoires were sequenced longitudinally to track T-cell clones before and after primary and booster YFV17D yellow fever vaccination. Two healthy male donors, one aged 18 to 30 and one aged 30 to 40 years, made up the cohort. Blood samples were taken at several timepoints before and after primary and secondary immunization, and bulk PBMC replicates and cell subsets were isolated.

Sample treatment or condition, as interpreted from the label and publication: live attenuated yellow fever vaccine strain. Two biological replicates of bulk PBMCs were collected at each blood-draw timepoint. PBMCs were isolated from peripheral blood using a standard Ficoll-Paque protocol. TriZol was used to extract RNA from bulk PBMCs, from CD4 and CD8 fractions, and from dextramer-positive and dextramer-negative fractions. What the authors observed across the whole study: Because the study included only two donors, the extent to which the findings can be generalized is limited. Most clones expanded after primary vaccination (almost 98% of CD4 and roughly 88% of CD8) were re-detected after the booster, suggesting that broad memory maintenance occurred. Because abundant contaminating clonotypes from the bulk population could be contained in FACS-sorted repertoires, computational filtering was required. A small share of clonotypes was detected in both CD4 and CD8 compartments, with the overlap likely arising from convergent recombination. Compared with the primary T-cell response, the secondary T-cell response was weaker but faster, peaking on day 5 rather than day 15.

TCRdb shows the sequencer as Illumina NovaSeq 6000. Synthesis of TCR cDNA relied on 5'RACE template switching, a step that introduced a universal primer site along with unique molecular identifiers. cDNA synthesis was primed from both the TCR alpha and TCR beta constant segments. Library amplification involved two PCR steps, and the second step added sample barcodes and sequencing adapters. Sequencing of libraries was performed on Illumina HiSeq 2500 (2x100 bp) or NovaSeq (2x150 bp). The original pipeline was this. Reads were demultiplexed and collapsed into UMI consensus sequences with MIGEC, and V(D)J alignment was performed with MiXCR. Vaccine-responding clonotypes were defined with edgeR using replicate PBMC samples, requiring FDR below 0.01 and a log2 fold change above 5 up to day 15. Each bulk clonotype received a CD4 or CD8 identity based on whether the sequenced CD4 or CD8 repertoire contained that clonotype at higher abundance. TCRdb reran the public reads through fastp at Q25 and MiXCR, keeping productive beta chains. Records with the same CDR3 protein are collapsed into one entry carrying the most frequent genes and DNA. The V and J calls follow TCRdb's processing rather than the paper's. The sample has about 350,000 distinct CDR3 sequences on record, roughly 4.3% of them singletons. Roughly 24% of the sample comes from the top ten.

This material consisted of PBMCs, taken 5 days after the yellow fever booster vaccination. The chain is encoded by TRBV7-2 joined to TRBJ2-3, and TRBD2 aligns with 7 junction nucleotides. This clonotype originated in a man aged 18 to 30 who received the YFV17D yellow fever vaccine. The CDR3 amino acid sequence is: CASSPGRDYYTDTQYF. The sequence in DNA is TGTGCCAGCAGCCCAGGAAGGGACTACTACACAGATACGCAGTATTTT.